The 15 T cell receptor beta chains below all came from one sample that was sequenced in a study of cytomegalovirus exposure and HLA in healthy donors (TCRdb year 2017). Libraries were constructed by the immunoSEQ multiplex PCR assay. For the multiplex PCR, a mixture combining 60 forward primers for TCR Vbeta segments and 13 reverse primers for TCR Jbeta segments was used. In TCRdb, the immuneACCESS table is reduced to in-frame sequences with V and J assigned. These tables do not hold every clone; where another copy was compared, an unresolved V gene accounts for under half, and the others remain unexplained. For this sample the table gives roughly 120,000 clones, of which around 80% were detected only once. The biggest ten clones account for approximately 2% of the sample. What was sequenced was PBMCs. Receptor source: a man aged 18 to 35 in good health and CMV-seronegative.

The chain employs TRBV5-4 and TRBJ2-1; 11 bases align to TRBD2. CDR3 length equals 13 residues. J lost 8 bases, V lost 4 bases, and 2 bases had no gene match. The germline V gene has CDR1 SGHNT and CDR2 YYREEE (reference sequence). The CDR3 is CASSPGLADEQFF. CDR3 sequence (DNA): TGTGCCAGCAGCCCGGGACTAGCGGATGAGCAGTTCTTC. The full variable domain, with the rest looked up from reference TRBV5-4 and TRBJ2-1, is ETGVTQSPTHLIKTRGQQVTLRCSSQSGHNTVSWYQQALGQGPQFIFQYYREEENGRGNFPPRFSGLQFPNYSSELNVNALELDDSALYLCASSPGLADEQFFGPGTRLTVL.

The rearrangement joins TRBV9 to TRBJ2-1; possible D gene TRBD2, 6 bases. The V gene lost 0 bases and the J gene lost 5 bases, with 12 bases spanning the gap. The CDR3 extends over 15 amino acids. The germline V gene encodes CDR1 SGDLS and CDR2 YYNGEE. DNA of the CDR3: TGTGCCAGCAGCGTAGACGGGACTTCTAACAATGAGCAGTTCTTC. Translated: CASSVDGTSNNEQFF.

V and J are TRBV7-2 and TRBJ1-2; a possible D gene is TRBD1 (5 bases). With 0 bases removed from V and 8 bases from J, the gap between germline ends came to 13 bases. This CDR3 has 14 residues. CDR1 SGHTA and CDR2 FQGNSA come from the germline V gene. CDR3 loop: CASSLAQGRGGYTF. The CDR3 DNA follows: TGTGCCAGCAGCTTAGCGCAGGGTCGGGGGGGCTACACCTTC.

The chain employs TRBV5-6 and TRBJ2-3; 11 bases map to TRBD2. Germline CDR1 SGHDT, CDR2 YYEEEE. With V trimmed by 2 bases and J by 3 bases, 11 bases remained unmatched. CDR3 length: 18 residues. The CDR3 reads CASSFPGLAVSDTDTQYF. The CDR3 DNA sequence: TGTGCCAGCAGCTTCCCGGGACTAGCGGTCTCAGATACAGATACGCAGTATTTT.

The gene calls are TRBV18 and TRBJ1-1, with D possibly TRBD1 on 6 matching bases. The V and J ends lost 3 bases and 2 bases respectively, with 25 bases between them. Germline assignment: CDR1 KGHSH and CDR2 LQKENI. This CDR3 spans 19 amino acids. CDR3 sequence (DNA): TGTGCCAGCTCACCCCTAAACTCCGGACAGAGAAGAAAAAACACTGAAGCTTTCTTT. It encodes CASSPLNSGQRRKNTEAFF.

The CDR3 coding sequence is TGTGCCAGCAGTGTAAGACAGGGAAACACAGATACGCAGTATTTT. Translation: CASSVRQGNTDTQYF. The rearrangement links TRBV6-1 to TRBJ2-3; 7 bases map to TRBD1. This CDR3 is 15 amino acids long. J was trimmed by 2 bases and V by 4 bases; bases with no gene match: 6. The V gene's germline CDR1 is MNHNS and CDR2 SASEGT.

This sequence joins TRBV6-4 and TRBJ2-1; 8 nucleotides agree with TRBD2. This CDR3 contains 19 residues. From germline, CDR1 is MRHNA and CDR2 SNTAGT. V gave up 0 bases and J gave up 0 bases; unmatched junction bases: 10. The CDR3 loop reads CASSDSFTSGTSSYNEQFF. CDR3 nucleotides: TGTGCCAGCAGTGACTCGTTTACTAGCGGAACGAGCTCCTACAATGAGCAGTTCTTC.

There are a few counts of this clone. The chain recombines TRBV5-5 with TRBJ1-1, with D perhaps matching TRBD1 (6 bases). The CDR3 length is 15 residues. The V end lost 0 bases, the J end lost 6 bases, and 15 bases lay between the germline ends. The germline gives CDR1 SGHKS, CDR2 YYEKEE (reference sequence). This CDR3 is CASSLAVRGSAEAFF. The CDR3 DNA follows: TGTGCCAGCAGCTTGGCGGTTAGGGGGAGCGCTGAAGCTTTCTTT.

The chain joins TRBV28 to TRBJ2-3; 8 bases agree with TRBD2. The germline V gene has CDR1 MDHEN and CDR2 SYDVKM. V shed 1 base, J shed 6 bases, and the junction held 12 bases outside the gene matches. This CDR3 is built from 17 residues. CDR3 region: CASSLYTPGLDRDTQYF. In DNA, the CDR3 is TGTGCCAGCAGTTTATACACACCGGGACTAGATCGTGATACGCAGTATTTT. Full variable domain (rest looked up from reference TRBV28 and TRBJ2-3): DVKVTQSSRYLVKRTGEKVFLECVQDMDHENMFWYRQDPGLGLRLIYFSYDVKMKEKGDIPEGYSVSREKKERFSLILESASTNQTSMYLCASSLYTPGLDRDTQYFGPGTRLTVL.

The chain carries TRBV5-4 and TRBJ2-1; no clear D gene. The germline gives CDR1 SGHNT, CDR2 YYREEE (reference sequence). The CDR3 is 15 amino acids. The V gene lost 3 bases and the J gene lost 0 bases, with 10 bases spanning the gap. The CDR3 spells CASSSRTGSYNEQFF. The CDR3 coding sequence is TGTGCCAGCAGCTCACGAACGGGCTCCTACAATGAGCAGTTCTTC.

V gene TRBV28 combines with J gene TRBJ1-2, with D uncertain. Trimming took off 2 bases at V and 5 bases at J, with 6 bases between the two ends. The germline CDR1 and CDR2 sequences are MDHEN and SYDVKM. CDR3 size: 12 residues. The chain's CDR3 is CASSLTSYGYTF. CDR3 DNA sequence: TGTGCCAGCAGTTTAACATCATATGGCTACACCTTC.

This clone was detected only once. The CDR3 region is CASNRWGREREQYF. CDR3 coding DNA: TGTGCCAGCAACCGGTGGGGCCGGGAGAGGGAGCAGTACTTC. V is TRBV7-9 and J is TRBJ2-7; D might be TRBD2 (6 bases). CDR1 is SEHNR and CDR2 is FQNEAQ in the germline V gene (reference sequence). The CDR3 extends over 14 amino acids. V was cut by 7 bases and J by 7 bases, with 20 bases left in between.

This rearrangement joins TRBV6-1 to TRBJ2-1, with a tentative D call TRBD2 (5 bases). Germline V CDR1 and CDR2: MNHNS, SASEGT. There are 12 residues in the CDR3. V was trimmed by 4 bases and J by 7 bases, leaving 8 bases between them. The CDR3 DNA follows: TGTGCCAGCAGTGTAACGGGGAATGAGCAGTTCTTC. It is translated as CASSVTGNEQFF.

The CDR3 protein is CASSATSGWETQYF. For the CDR3, the DNA is TGTGCCAGCAGCGCTACTAGCGGGTGGGAGACCCAGTACTTC. The genes are TRBV9 and TRBJ2-5, with 9 bases that match TRBD2. Losses at the gene ends were 3 bases for V and 5 bases for J; bases not matched to a gene: 5. CDR3 length equals 14 residues. Looked up from germline, CDR1 is SGDLS and CDR2 is YYNGEE.

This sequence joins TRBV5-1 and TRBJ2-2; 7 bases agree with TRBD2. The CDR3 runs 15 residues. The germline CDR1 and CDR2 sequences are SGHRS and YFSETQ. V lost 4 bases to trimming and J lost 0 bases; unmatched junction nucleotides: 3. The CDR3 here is CASSPSGTNTGELFF. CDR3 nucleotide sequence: TGCGCCAGCAGCCCTAGCGGAACGAACACCGGGGAGCTGTTTTTT.